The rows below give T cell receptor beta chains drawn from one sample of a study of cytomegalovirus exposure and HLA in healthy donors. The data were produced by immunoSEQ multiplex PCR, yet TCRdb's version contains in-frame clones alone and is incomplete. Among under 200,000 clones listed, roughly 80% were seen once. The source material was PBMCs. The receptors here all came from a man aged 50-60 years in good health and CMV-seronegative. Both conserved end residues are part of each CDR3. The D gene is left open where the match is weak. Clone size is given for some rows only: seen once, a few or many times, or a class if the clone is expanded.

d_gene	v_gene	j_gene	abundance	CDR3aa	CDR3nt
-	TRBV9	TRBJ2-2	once	CASSVGGSTGELFF	TGTGCCAGCAGCGTAGGAGGGAGTACCGGGGAGCTGTTTTTT
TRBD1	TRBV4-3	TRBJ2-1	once	CASSQPGQGVNEQFF	TGCGCCAGCAGCCAACCGGGACAGGGGGTAAACGAGCAGTTCTTC
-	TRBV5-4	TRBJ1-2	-	CASSMTGTDGYTF	TGTGCCAGCAGCATGACTGGGACTGATGGCTACACCTTC
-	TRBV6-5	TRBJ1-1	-	CASSYSGTGTEAFF	TGTGCCAGCAGTTACTCGGGCACAGGCACTGAAGCTTTCTTT
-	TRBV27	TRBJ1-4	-	CASRESPTNEKLFF	TGTGCCAGCCGAGAATCCCCAACTAATGAAAAACTGTTTTTT
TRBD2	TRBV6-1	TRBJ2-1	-	CASSASAGGTYNEQFF	TGTGCCAGCAGTGCCTCTGCGGGGGGGACCTACAATGAGCAGTTCTTC
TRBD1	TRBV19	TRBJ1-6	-	CASSTYTGTGVSPLHF	TGTGCCAGTAGTACCTATACCGGGACAGGGGTTTCACCCCTCCACTTT
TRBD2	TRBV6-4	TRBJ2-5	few	CASSPAGNQETQYF	TGTGCCAGCAGTCCAGCGGGGAACCAAGAGACCCAGTACTTC
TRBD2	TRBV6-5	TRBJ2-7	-	CASHSGAYEQYF	TGTGCCAGCCACAGCGGGGCCTACGAGCAGTACTTC
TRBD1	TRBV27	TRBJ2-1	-	CASSSTGQGKNEQFF	TGTGCCAGCAGTTCGACGGGACAGGGTAAAAATGAGCAGTTCTTC
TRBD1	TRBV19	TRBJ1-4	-	CASSITGADEKLFF	TGTGCCAGTAGTATTACAGGGGCTGATGAAAAACTGTTTTTT
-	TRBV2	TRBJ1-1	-	CASNFPGGWGQPEAFF	TGTGCCAGCAATTTCCCGGGAGGGTGGGGTCAACCTGAAGCTTTCTTT